The table lists the clone carrying this TCR beta chain with a few counts. The sample is drawn from a study of T cells after yellow fever vaccination. TCRdb re-derived calls from the 5' RACE reads in MiXCR, one entry per CDR3 protein. This sample has under 600,000 distinct CDR3 sequences, with approximately 15% found just once. The sequences come from PBMCs, collected on the day of the yellow fever booster vaccination. The receptor was derived from a man aged 30 to 45 who received the YFV17D yellow fever vaccine.

The CDR3 bases are TGCAGTGCTAAAGCGGGGGATACCGGGGAGCTGTTTTTT. Its translation is CSAKAGDTGELFF. V is TRBV20-1 and J is TRBJ2-2; the match to TRBD2 covers 8 bases. CDR3 length equals 13 residues. With V trimmed by 4 bases and J by 5 bases, 3 bases remained unmatched. CDR1 is DFQATT and CDR2 is SNEGSKA in the germline V gene (reference sequence).